Reported below is one TCR beta chain. This sample stems from a study of CD8 T cells in Susac syndrome. All included Susac syndrome patients satisfied recently defined diagnostic criteria for definite or probable disease. CDR3 length equals 13 residues. Trimming left V 7 bases short and J 0 bases short, with 10 bases between. Germline CDR1 SQVTM, CDR2 ANQGSEA. Reverse transcription of 0.5 to 1 ug RNA was performed with random hexamers. One entry per CDR3 protein results from TCRdb running MiXCR on the immunoSEQ multiplex PCR reads. The sample yields tens of thousands of distinct CDR3 sequences, 85% to 95% seen once.

The sequence was obtained from a human donor with Susac syndrome. The V call is TRBV29-1, the J call TRBJ2-1; D gene unclear. Sequenced input: CD4+ T cells from PBMCs. DNA of the CDR3: TGCAGCGCTGGGCGGTTCTCCTACAATGAGCAGTTCTTC. Encoded protein: CSAGRFSYNEQFF.